This T cell receptor (beta chain) was captured by sequencing in a study of T cell responses to AZD1222 COVID-19 vaccine. Study-wide findings and caveats: Donors in the cohort were predominantly white British and more often female, and clonal diversity was possibly underestimated. Vaccine-associated CD4 TCRs ranged over spike, dominating at 160-218 and 743-854.

Sequenced by immunoSEQ multiplex PCR; TCRdb stores in-frame clones only, minus some. The data contain about 26,000 clones, 88% of them singletons. Points on this clone: No antigen is known for it.

The germline CDR1 and CDR2 sequences are WSHSY and SAAADI. V lost 4 bases, J lost 4 bases, and 7 bases stayed unmatched. This CDR3 contains 15 residues. V and J are TRBV10-2 and TRBJ2-7, with 10 nucleotides matching TRBD1. This receptor was obtained from an adult who received the AZD1222 COVID-19 vaccine. Sequenced material: peripheral blood, taken 28 days after the second AZD1222 dose. The CDR3 sequence: CASSGQGAAVYEQYF. The CDR3, as DNA: TGCGCCAGCAGTGGACAGGGGGCGGCCGTGTACGAGCAGTACTTC.